These 31 T cell receptor beta chains share one sample of origin, sequenced in a study of cytomegalovirus exposure and HLA in healthy donors. The PCR made use of 60 Vbeta and 13 Jbeta primers. Method: immunoSEQ multiplex PCR; TCRdb's copy keeps in-frame clones and lacks some. The data show over 150,000 clones, roughly four fifths seen once. The sequenced sample was PBMCs. The source is a boy younger than 10 in good health and CMV-seronegative.

V and J are TRBV11-2 and TRBJ1-6, with D possibly matching TRBD1 (5 bases). The V end was cut by 1 base, the J end by 7 bases, with 11 bases between. The CDR3 is made up of 15 amino acids. Germline CDR1 and CDR2: SGHAT and FQNNGV. CDR3 region: CASSLVGGLNSPLHF. The CDR3 coding sequence is TGTGCCAGCAGCTTAGTCGGGGGATTGAATTCACCCCTCCACTTT. Full variable domain (outside the CDR3, taken from reference TRBV11-2 and TRBJ1-6): EAGVAQSPRYKIIEKRQSVAFWCNPISGHATLYWYQQILGQGPKLLIQFQNNGVVDDSQLPKDRFSAERLKGVDSTLKIQPAKLEDSAVYLCASSLVGGLNSPLHFGNGTRLTVT.

This rearrangement joins TRBV4-2 to TRBJ1-2; 8 positions match TRBD1. The ends lost 0 bases at V and 7 bases at J; junction bases unmatched: 10. CDR1 LGHNA and CDR2 YNFKEQ come from the germline V gene. The CDR3 runs to 16 residues. The DNA for the CDR3 is TGTGCCAGCAGCCAAGATTATCTTGGGACAGGTTCTGGCTACACCTTC. Amino acids: CASSQDYLGTGSGYTF.

This clone showed up just once. The V gene is TRBV7-2, the J gene TRBJ2-5, with a possible D match to TRBD2 (6 bases). V lost 6 bases and J lost 10, with 15 bases in between. This CDR3 is 12 amino acids long. Per the germline V gene, CDR1 is SGHTA and CDR2 is FQGNSA. The CDR3 loop is CASSPLGDFQYF. The CDR3 region has the DNA TGTGCCAGCAGTCCCCTCGGGGACTTCCAGTACTTC. The entire variable domain, with the rest obtained from reference TRBV7-2 and TRBJ2-5, is as follows: GAGVSQSPSNKVTEKGKDVELRCDPISGHTALYWYRQSLGQGLEFLIYFQGNSAPDKSGLPSDRFSAERTGGSVSTLTIQRTQQEDSAVYLCASSPLGDFQYFGPGTRLLVL.

The chain carries TRBV7-2 and TRBJ2-7, with a possible D match to TRBD2 (5 bases). Trimming pared 2 bases from V and 2 bases from J, leaving 13 bases between. The CDR3 runs 15 residues. The germline V gene encodes CDR1 SGHTA and CDR2 FQGNSA. The CDR3 region is CASSLRLTSAYEQYF. The CDR3 DNA follows: TGTGCCAGCAGCTTAAGACTAACATCCGCCTACGAGCAGTACTTC.

This clone has only one observation. The chain combines TRBV18 with TRBJ1-1; 10 bases fit TRBD1. The V and J ends lost 6 bases and 8 bases, in that order; junction bases with no gene match: 3. CDR3 length: 12 residues. Germline V gene sequence: CDR1 KGHSH, CDR2 LQKENI. CDR3: CASSGQGNEAFF. CDR3 DNA sequence: TGTGCCAGCTCGGGACAGGGGAACGAAGCTTTCTTT.

J is TRBJ2-7 and V is TRBV20-1; D unresolved. The CDR3 contains 11 residues. In germline, CDR1 is DFQATT, CDR2 SNEGSKA (reference sequence). The V gene lost 0 bases and the J gene lost 4 bases, with 4 bases spanning the gap. CDR3 sequence: CSARDLYEQYF. CDR3 DNA: TGCAGTGCTAGAGATCTGTACGAGCAGTACTTC.

The J gene is TRBJ1-2, the V gene TRBV19, with D unclear. Germline-derived CDR1 and CDR2 are LNHDA and SQIVND (reference sequence). Trimming took 3 bases from V and 2 from J, leaving 19 bases between them. This CDR3 has 17 amino acids. CDR3 in amino acids: CASSMVGRGSGNYGYTF. DNA for the CDR3: TGTGCCAGTAGTATGGTCGGTCGGGGATCCGGGAACTATGGCTACACCTTC.

CDR3 DNA sequence: TGTGCCAGCAGCTTAGCGGCGGGGGGGCCGAATGAGCAGTTCTTC. Protein sequence: CASSLAAGGPNEQFF. The chain joins TRBV13 to TRBJ2-1, with 9 bases aligning to TRBD2. From germline, CDR1 is PRHDT and CDR2 FYEKMQ (reference sequence). CDR3 length equals 15 residues. Trimming cost V 1 base and J 7 bases; bases outside gene matches: 5.

The chain has TRBV4-1 and TRBJ1-5; 10 bases agree with TRBD1. CDR1 and CDR2 (germline): MGHRA, YSYEKL. This CDR3 contains 17 residues. V shed 1 base and J 1 base; nucleotides not matched to a gene: 4. CDR3 bases: TGCGCCAGCAGCCAAGGCGGACAGGGGGAGAGCAATCAGCCCCAGCATTTT. It codes for CASSQGGQGESNQPQHF.

The J gene is TRBJ1-4, the V gene TRBV4-3; possible D gene TRBD1, 5 bases. The germline V gene encodes CDR1 LGHNA and CDR2 YSLEER. V was cut by 0 bases and J by 14 bases, with 25 bases left in between. The CDR3 sequence is 17 residues long. Here the CDR3 reads CASSQDRYGRVMKRLFF. The CDR3, as DNA: TGCGCCAGCAGCCAAGATAGGTACGGCAGGGTAATGAAAAGGCTGTTTTTT.

The rearrangement uses TRBV6-1 and TRBJ2-1; 12 positions agree with TRBD2. The CDR3 runs to 15 residues. Germline-derived CDR1 and CDR2 are MNHNS and SASEGT. Losses at the gene ends were 5 bases for V and 4 bases for J; bases not matched to a gene: 3. In nucleotides, the CDR3 is TGTGCCAGCAGTTCCGGGACTAGCGGGTACAATGAGCAGTTCTTC. Translated: CASSSGTSGYNEQFF.

The V call is TRBV7-9, the J call TRBJ1-5; tentatively, D is TRBD1 (6 bases). The V end was cut by 5 bases, the J end by 3 bases, with 14 bases between. Germline CDR1 and CDR2: SEHNR and FQNEAQ (reference sequence). CDR3 length: 15 residues. CDR3: CASSQTGKDNQPQHF. CDR3 nucleotides: TGTGCCAGCAGCCAAACAGGGAAGGACAATCAGCCCCAGCATTTT.

This sequence joins TRBV27 and TRBJ1-5, with D uncertain. The CDR3 covers 14 residues. Per germline, CDR1 MNHEY and CDR2 SMNVEV (reference sequence). V was trimmed by 2 bases and J by 7 bases, leaving 12 bases between them. The CDR3 protein is CASSLGTHQQPQHF. The CDR3 bases are TGTGCCAGCAGTTTAGGTACACATCAGCAGCCCCAGCATTTT.

The rearrangement links TRBV6-5 to TRBJ2-3, with 12 bases lining up with TRBD2. The germline V gene encodes CDR1 MNHEY and CDR2 SVGAGI. Losses at the gene ends were 2 bases for V and 3 bases for J; bases not matched to a gene: 0. The CDR3 sequence is 15 residues long. Written as DNA, the CDR3 is TGTGCCAGCAGTTACGGACTAGCGGGGACAGATACGCAGTATTTT. It yields the protein CASSYGLAGTDTQYF.

This clone has just a few counts. This chain uses TRBV6-1 with TRBJ1-1, with TRBD1 matching 8 bases. Germline assignment: CDR1 MNHNS and CDR2 SASEGT. The V segment lost 6 bases and the J segment 4 bases; nucleotides outside the gene matches: 4. The CDR3 totals 13 residues. CDR3 DNA sequence: TGTGCCAGCAGCAGGGGGCGAAGCACTGAAGCTTTCTTT. Encoded protein: CASSRGRSTEAFF.

This clone was observed a few times. V is TRBV5-8 and J is TRBJ1-6; unclear D gene. The CDR3 covers 17 residues. Germline values: CDR1 SGHTS, CDR2 YDEGEE. Trimming pared 0 bases from V and 0 bases from J, leaving 10 bases between. The DNA for the CDR3 is TGTGCCAGCAGCTTGGCTTCACTGAGCTCCTATAATTCACCCCTCCACTTT. This translates into CASSLASLSSYNSPLHF.

The chain links TRBV4-1 to TRBJ1-3, with D possibly TRBD1 on 5 matching bases. Between the trimmed V and J ends, which lost 4 bases and 5 bases, there was a span of 12 bases. Germline loops: CDR1 MGHRA, CDR2 YSYEKL. This CDR3 has 14 residues. CDR3 coding DNA: TGCGCCAGCAGCCCCCTCTGGGGCAGAAACACCATATATTTT. As protein: CASSPLWGRNTIYF.

The V gene is TRBV4-3, the J gene TRBJ2-7; tentative D call: TRBD1 (5 bases). The CDR3 contains 14 residues. V was trimmed by 0 bases and J by 3 bases, leaving 9 bases between them. The germline V gene encodes CDR1 LGHNA and CDR2 YSLEER. The CDR3 sequence: CASSQDAGNYEQYF. CDR3 nucleotide sequence: TGCGCCAGCAGCCAAGATGCAGGGAACTACGAGCAGTACTTC.

V usage is TRBV7-9 and J usage is TRBJ2-7, with 9 positions matching TRBD1. V trimming: 3 bases; J trimming: 6 bases; junction bases outside the gene matches: 9. Per germline, CDR1 SEHNR and CDR2 FQNEAQ (reference sequence). The CDR3 runs 15 residues. In nucleotides, the CDR3 is TGTGCCAGCAGCTTGGGGACAGGGCAAGTACCCGAGCAGTACTTC. Translation: CASSLGTGQVPEQYF. Full variable domain (rest looked up from reference TRBV7-9 and TRBJ2-7): DTGVSQNPRHKITKRGQNVTFRCDPISEHNRLYWYRQTLGQGPEFLTYFQNEAQLEKSRLLSDRFSAERPKGSFSTLEIQRTEQGDSAMYLCASSLGTGQVPEQYFGPGTRLTVT.

This clone showed up just a few times. The chain is built from TRBV27 and TRBJ2-3; 7 bases are shared with TRBD2. J was trimmed by 1 base and V by 1 base; bases with no gene match: 2. Germline assignment: CDR1 MNHEY and CDR2 SMNVEV (reference sequence). There are 15 residues in the CDR3. CDR3 DNA sequence: TGTGCCAGCAGTTTATGGGCGGGGGGCACAGATACGCAGTATTTT. Translating it yields CASSLWAGGTDTQYF.

V gene TRBV13 combines with J gene TRBJ2-4; the match to TRBD2 covers 12 bases. Germline V gene sequence: CDR1 PRHDT, CDR2 FYEKMQ (reference sequence). The CDR3 totals 18 residues. J gave up 0 bases and V 2 bases, and 5 bases lay outside the gene matches. In DNA, the CDR3 is TGTGCCAGCAGCTTACTAGCGGGGGGGACCCTAGCCAAAAACATTCAGTACTTC. Translating gives CASSLLAGGTLAKNIQYF. The full variable domain, in which reference TRBV13 and TRBJ2-4 provide the parts outside the CDR3, is AAGVIQSPRHLIKEKRETATLKCYPIPRHDTVYWYQQGPGQDPQFLISFYEKMQSDKGSIPDRFSAQQFSDYHSELNMSSLELGDSALYFCASSLLAGGTLAKNIQYFGAGTRLSVL.

This clone was counted between two and nine times. This chain connects TRBV6-5 to TRBJ1-6; maybe TRBD1 (6 bases). Deletions cut 4 bases from V and 0 bases from J, with 7 bases between. In germline, CDR1 is MNHEY, CDR2 SVGAGI. The CDR3 covers 15 residues. The CDR3 region is CASSFRGSYNSPLHF. The CDR3 nucleotides read TGTGCCAGCAGTTTCAGGGGCTCCTATAATTCACCCCTCCACTTT.

This clone was seen a few times. The genes are TRBV6-1 and TRBJ2-7, with TRBD2 identical over 10 bases. The CDR3 runs 14 residues. The germline gives CDR1 MNHNS, CDR2 SASEGT. V shed 9 bases, J shed 0 bases, and the junction held 5 bases outside the gene matches. The CDR3 sequence is CASQASGGSYEQYF. The DNA for the CDR3 is TGTGCCAGTCAAGCTAGCGGGGGCTCCTACGAGCAGTACTTC.

The gene calls are TRBV29-1 and TRBJ2-1; 8 bases match TRBD2. V dropped 3 bases and J dropped 4; count of bases not matched to a gene: 5. The germline V gene has CDR1 SQVTM and CDR2 ANQGSEA. There are 14 residues in the CDR3. CDR3 in amino acids: CSVDTRGDYNEQFF. Here the CDR3 DNA reads TGCAGCGTTGATACGCGGGGGGATTACAATGAGCAGTTCTTC.

V and J are TRBV30 and TRBJ1-1; D is uncertain. The CDR3 runs to 11 residues. CDR1 is GTSNPN and CDR2 is SVGIG in the germline V gene (reference sequence). The ends were cut back, 2 bases at V and 6 bases at J, with 7 bases in the middle. As DNA, the CDR3 is TGTGCCTGGAGTAGCGTCTCTGAAGCTTTCTTT. Its translation is CAWSSVSEAFF.

V and J are TRBV19 and TRBJ1-2, with 10 bases that match TRBD1. The CDR3 consists of 13 residues. V lost 4 bases, J lost 7 bases, and 3 bases stayed unmatched. Germline V gene data show CDR1 as LNHDA and CDR2 as SQIVND (reference sequence). The CDR3 DNA reads as TGTGCCAGTAGTACTCGGACAGGGGGTGGCTACACCTTC. It translates to CASSTRTGGGYTF. The whole variable domain, remainder taken from reference TRBV19 and TRBJ1-2, is DGGITQSPKYLFRKEGQNVTLSCEQNLNHDAMYWYRQDPGQGLRLIYYSQIVNDFQKGDIAEGYSVSREKKESFPLTVTSAQKNPTAFYLCASSTRTGGGYTFGSGTRLTVV.

This clone was detected only a few times. The chain has TRBV5-1 and TRBJ1-1; weak D call: TRBD1 (5 bases). Trimming took 3 bases from V and 2 from J, leaving 8 bases between them. The CDR3 contains 13 residues. CDR1 and CDR2 (germline): SGHRS, YFSETQ. The CDR3 is CASSSQGNTEAFF. The CDR3 coding sequence is TGCGCCAGCAGCTCTCAGGGAAACACTGAAGCTTTCTTT.

The rearrangement uses TRBV4-2 and TRBJ2-3; 7 positions agree with TRBD2. V trimming: 3 bases; J trimming: 1 base; junction bases outside the gene matches: 7. Germline V gene data show CDR1 as LGHNA and CDR2 as YNFKEQ. This CDR3 has 16 amino acids. The CDR3 region is CASSHRSSGRTDTQYF. DNA of the CDR3: TGTGCCAGCAGCCACCGATCTAGCGGACGCACAGATACGCAGTATTTT.

The rearrangement uses TRBV7-3 and TRBJ2-7; 9 bases map to TRBD2. Trimming removed 5 bases from V and 4 bases from J; junction bases left unmatched: 9. The CDR3 spans 15 residues. Germline assignment: CDR1 SGHTA and CDR2 FQGTGA. The CDR3, as DNA: TGTGCCAGCAGCCTTGCGGCTAGCGGGGTTTACGAGCAGTACTTC. Translating it yields CASSLAASGVYEQYF.

The chain combines TRBV21-1 with TRBJ1-5; TRBD1, as called in the table, went unchecked against the DNA. TRBV21-1 is a documented pseudogene. This CDR3 contains 17 residues. This chain's CDR3 is CASSNIRRRDGCQPQHF. The CDR3 DNA reads TGTGCCAGCAGCAATATACGCCGCAGGGATGGGTGTCAGCCCCAGCATTTT.

This rearrangement joins TRBV5-1 to TRBJ2-7; no reliable D call. Trimming left V 2 bases short and J 1 base short, with 10 bases between. CDR1 and CDR2 from the germline V gene are SGHRS and YFSETQ. The CDR3 runs 14 residues. DNA for the CDR3: TGCGCCAGCAGCTTCGGTCTCGCATCCTACGAGCAGTACTTC. Translated: CASSFGLASYEQYF. Drawing the rest from reference TRBV5-1 and TRBJ2-7, the complete variable domain is KAGVTQTPRYLIKTRGQQVTLSCSPISGHRSVSWYQQTPGQGLQFLFEYFSETQRNKGNFPGRFSGRQFSNSRSEMNVSTLELGDSALYLCASSFGLASYEQYFGPGTRLTVT.